The source of this T cell receptor beta chain is a study of OX40 agonist ivuxolimab in advanced cancers. Study-level information: The dose of intravenous ivuxolimab that patients received every 2 weeks ranged from 0.01 to 10 mg/kg. Whole-study results and caveats: Relative to CD4+, CD8+ T cells held more expanded clones on average.

TCRdb's table, derived via immunoSEQ multiplex PCR, lists solely in-frame clones and lacks some. In the table there are around 47,000 clones, 75% to 90% of which are singletons. With regard to this clone: The antigen remains undetermined.

The V gene's germline CDR1 is SGHRS and CDR2 YFSETQ. This CDR3 contains 13 residues. V was cut by 0 bases and J by 7 bases, with 8 bases left in between. Exclusion applied to patients with autoimmune disease history or systemic immunosuppression. The TCR sequence derives from an adult with an advanced solid tumor such as melanoma, head and neck, liver or kidney cancer. Sequencing used CD4+ or CD8+ T cells sorted from blood, obtained in a trial of the OX40 agonist ivuxolimab. The chain employs TRBV5-1 and TRBJ2-4; no firm D call. CDR3 nucleotide sequence: TGCGCCAGCAGCTTGGTGGTCGGGAACATTCAGTACTTC. It translates to CASSLVVGNIQYF.